The rows below give T cell receptor beta chains drawn from one sample of a study of identical twins. MiXCR, run by TCRdb on the 5' RACE reads, gives a single entry per CDR3 protein. The profile shows 310,000 or so distinct CDR3 sequences, roughly 9.8% of them singletons. A further study also used this sample, focusing on yellow fever vaccine responses in identical twins.

Sequencing was done on a sample of CD8+ T cells sorted from blood. These receptors all stem from a woman younger than 35 in good health. The CDR3 runs from the conserved cysteine through the conserved F or W. A D gene is named only where the DNA matches it firmly. Size is stated for part of the rows, as once, few or many counts, or as a class when the clone is expanded.

J gene: TRBJ2-2; clone size: few; D gene: .; V gene: TRBV24-1; CDR3 protein: CATLAPNTGELFF; CDR3 DNA: TGTGCCACCCTAGCGCCGAACACCGGGGAGCTGTTTTTT
J gene: TRBJ2-5; clone size: .; D gene: .; V gene: TRBV7-8; CDR3 protein: CASRQETDSQETQYF; CDR3 DNA: TGTGCCAGCAGGCAAGAGACAGACTCCCAAGAGACCCAGTACTTC
J gene: TRBJ2-5; clone size: few; D gene: TRBD1; V gene: TRBV7-9; CDR3 protein: CASSARDRVETQYF; CDR3 DNA: TGTGCCAGCAGCGCCCGGGACAGGGTCGAGACCCAGTACTTC
J gene: TRBJ2-1; clone size: .; D gene: .; V gene: TRBV6-5; CDR3 protein: CASSYSMGARGSYNEQFF; CDR3 DNA: TGTGCCAGCAGTTACTCGATGGGGGCCAGAGGCTCCTACAATGAGCAGTTCTTC
J gene: TRBJ2-7; clone size: many; D gene: TRBD1; V gene: TRBV4-3; CDR3 protein: CASSQGTGDSEQYF; CDR3 DNA: TGCGCCAGCAGCCAAGGGACAGGGGATAGTGAGCAGTACTTC
J gene: TRBJ2-7; clone size: .; D gene: .; V gene: TRBV7-9; CDR3 protein: CASSYVAYEQYF; CDR3 DNA: TGTGCCAGCAGCTACGTCGCCTACGAGCAGTACTTC
J gene: TRBJ1-1; clone size: many; D gene: .; V gene: TRBV4-2; CDR3 protein: CASSQVRGTNTEAFF; CDR3 DNA: TGTGCCAGCAGCCAAGTAAGAGGGACCAACACTGAAGCTTTCTTT
J gene: TRBJ2-7; clone size: .; D gene: TRBD2; V gene: TRBV5-1; CDR3 protein: CASSLASGALSGEQYF; CDR3 DNA: TGCGCCAGCAGCTTGGCCAGCGGGGCCCTCTCGGGCGAGCAGTACTTC
J gene: TRBJ2-5; clone size: .; D gene: .; V gene: TRBV7-9; CDR3 protein: CASSPPPLEETQYF; CDR3 DNA: TGTGCCAGCAGCCCGCCCCCGCTGGAAGAGACCCAGTACTTC
J gene: TRBJ2-7; clone size: .; D gene: .; V gene: TRBV3-1; CDR3 protein: CASEGQPSYEQYF; CDR3 DNA: TGTGCCAGCGAGGGGCAGCCTTCTTACGAGCAGTACTTC
J gene: TRBJ2-7; clone size: .; D gene: TRBD1; V gene: TRBV29-1; CDR3 protein: CSVEGTGAENEQYF; CDR3 DNA: TGCAGCGTTGAGGGGACAGGGGCGGAGAACGAGCAGTACTTC
J gene: TRBJ2-1; clone size: few; D gene: .; V gene: TRBV6-1; CDR3 protein: CASSTGTHSYNEQFF; CDR3 DNA: TGTGCCAGCAGTACCGGGACTCACTCCTACAATGAGCAGTTCTTC
J gene: TRBJ1-2; clone size: many; D gene: .; V gene: TRBV4-1; CDR3 protein: CASSQEADFYGYTF; CDR3 DNA: TGCGCCAGCAGCCAAGAGGCAGACTTCTATGGCTACACCTTC
J gene: TRBJ1-1; clone size: many; D gene: .; V gene: TRBV7-9; CDR3 protein: CASSFPPNTEAFF; CDR3 DNA: TGTGCCAGCAGCTTCCCCCCGAACACTGAAGCTTTCTTT
J gene: TRBJ2-1; clone size: .; D gene: .; V gene: TRBV29-1; CDR3 protein: CSVSMSSYNEHFF; CDR3 DNA: TGCAGCGTTAGTATGAGCTCCTACAATGAGCACTTCTTC
J gene: TRBJ1-1; clone size: few; D gene: .; V gene: TRBV5-1; CDR3 protein: CASSWTTGEAFF; CDR3 DNA: TGCGCCAGCAGCTGGACGACTGGGGAAGCTTTCTTT
J gene: TRBJ2-1; clone size: many; D gene: TRBD1; V gene: TRBV7-9; CDR3 protein: CASSPTGTERRNEQFF; CDR3 DNA: TGTGCCAGCAGCCCAACCGGGACAGAAAGACGCAATGAGCAGTTCTTC
J gene: TRBJ2-2; clone size: many; D gene: TRBD2; V gene: TRBV4-3; CDR3 protein: CASSHPPLAGGPGELFF; CDR3 DNA: TGCGCCAGCAGCCACCCCCCACTAGCGGGAGGTCCGGGGGAGCTGTTTTTT
J gene: TRBJ2-1; clone size: .; D gene: TRBD1; V gene: TRBV28; CDR3 protein: CASSPDRVSYNEQFF; CDR3 DNA: TGTGCCAGCAGTCCAGACAGGGTCTCCTACAATGAGCAGTTCTTC
J gene: TRBJ2-3; clone size: many; D gene: .; V gene: TRBV16; CDR3 protein: CASSQLGTYTDTQYF; CDR3 DNA: TGTGCCAGCAGCCAATTGGGGACCTACACAGATACGCAGTATTTT
J gene: TRBJ1-1; clone size: many; D gene: .; V gene: TRBV7-9; CDR3 protein: CASSLAENTEAFF; CDR3 DNA: TGTGCCAGCAGCTTAGCGGAGAACACTGAAGCTTTCTTT
J gene: TRBJ1-1; clone size: few; D gene: TRBD1; V gene: TRBV27; CDR3 protein: CASSIKPGQVNTEAFF; CDR3 DNA: TGTGCCAGCAGTATAAAGCCCGGACAGGTGAACACTGAAGCTTTCTTT
J gene: TRBJ2-2; clone size: .; D gene: TRBD2; V gene: TRBV5-5; CDR3 protein: CASSLSASGVVAGELFF; CDR3 DNA: TGTGCCAGCAGCTTGTCGGCTAGCGGGGTTGTCGCCGGGGAGCTGTTTTTT
J gene: TRBJ2-7; clone size: .; D gene: TRBD2; V gene: TRBV20-1; CDR3 protein: CSARDSWLAGIEGGLSYEQYF; CDR3 DNA: TGCAGTGCTAGAGATAGTTGGTTAGCGGGGATTGAGGGTGGGTTGTCCTACGAGCAGTACTTC
J gene: TRBJ2-7; clone size: .; D gene: .; V gene: TRBV6-2/TRBV6-3; CDR3 protein: CASSYSSGAQREQYF; CDR3 DNA: TGTGCCAGCAGTTACTCATCCGGGGCGCAGCGAGAGCAGTACTTC
J gene: TRBJ2-5; clone size: .; D gene: TRBD2; V gene: TRBV3-1; CDR3 protein: CASSQVPAGLQETQYF; CDR3 DNA: TGTGCCAGCAGCCAAGTCCCAGCGGGGCTGCAAGAGACCCAGTACTTC
J gene: TRBJ2-7; clone size: few; D gene: .; V gene: TRBV20-1; CDR3 protein: CSARDLAGDIYEQYF; CDR3 DNA: TGCAGTGCTAGAGATCTGGCAGGCGACATCTACGAGCAGTACTTC
J gene: TRBJ2-7; clone size: many; D gene: .; V gene: TRBV7-9; CDR3 protein: CASSLGDTPYEQYF; CDR3 DNA: TGTGCCAGCAGCTTAGGTGATACTCCCTACGAGCAGTACTTC
J gene: TRBJ1-5; clone size: many; D gene: .; V gene: TRBV10-2; CDR3 protein: CASSDEGYDQPQHF; CDR3 DNA: TGCGCCAGCAGTGATGAGGGGTATGATCAGCCCCAGCATTTT
J gene: TRBJ2-5; clone size: many; D gene: .; V gene: TRBV7-9; CDR3 protein: CASSSPRDRETQYF; CDR3 DNA: TGTGCCAGCAGCTCCCCCCGGGACCGAGAGACCCAGTACTTC